The clone carrying this T cell receptor beta chain was seen only once. This sample is part of a study of cytomegalovirus exposure and HLA in healthy donors. Whole-study context: Roughly 180 million T cells yielded some 120 million unique TCR beta sequences in earlier analysis.

A multiplex PCR was run with 60 Vbeta primers and 13 Jbeta primers. Sequencing used immunoSEQ multiplex PCR; TCRdb keeps in-frame clones, though not all of them. The sample comprises fewer than 120,000 clones, around 80% of which are singletons, and roughly 13% rests with the top ten. The CDR3 extends over 12 amino acids. In germline, CDR1 is SEHNR, CDR2 FQNEAQ (reference sequence). The germline V and J ends were trimmed by 6 bases and 6 bases, with 10 bases remaining between them. The TCR was taken from a man younger than 40 in good health and CMV-seropositive. The sample was PBMCs. J is TRBJ2-3 and V is TRBV7-9, with D maybe TRBD1 (5 bases). CDR3 amino acids: CASSPTADTQYF. The CDR3 DNA is TGTGCCAGCAGTCCGACAGCGGATACGCAGTATTTT.